These 16 T cell receptor beta chains originate from one sample sequenced in a study of T cell responses to AZD1222 COVID-19 vaccine. The table came from immunoSEQ multiplex PCR; TCRdb's copy has only in-frame clones and leaves some out. The sample carries some 94,000 clones, around 90% recorded once. The starting material was peripheral blood, obtained on day 0 of AZD1222 vaccination. These receptors were collected from an adult in good health.

This chain connects TRBV25-1 to TRBJ2-1; a possible D gene is TRBD1 (5 bases). Germline assignment: CDR1 MGHDK and CDR2 SYGVNS. The CDR3 runs 15 residues. The V end was cut by 10 bases, the J end by 0 bases, with 16 bases between. CDR3 amino acids: CATAARGRSYNEQFF. The DNA for the CDR3 is TGTGCCACAGCCGCTAGGGGCCGCTCCTACAATGAGCAGTTCTTC.

This chain uses TRBV11-3 with TRBJ2-1; D is undetermined. Germline V gives CDR1 SGHNT, CDR2 YENEEA. Trimming took 1 base from V and 6 from J, leaving 10 bases between them. The CDR3 contains 14 residues. As DNA, the CDR3 is TGTGCCAGCAGCTTAGTCCGAGCCAGCAATGAGCAGTTCTTC. Encoded protein: CASSLVRASNEQFF.

This clone was seen a few times. This chain joins TRBV6-1 and TRBJ1-2; D perhaps matches TRBD1 (5 bases). V was trimmed by 2 bases and J by 5 bases, leaving 21 bases between them. The germline V gene encodes CDR1 MNHNS and CDR2 SASEGT. CDR3 size: 17 residues. Here the CDR3 reads CASSERYYRAGGYGYTF. The CDR3 DNA reads as TGTGCCAGCAGTGAACGCTATTATAGGGCCGGGGGGTATGGCTACACCTTC.

This chain connects TRBV5-6 to TRBJ1-1; 7 nucleotides match TRBD1. The germline gives CDR1 SGHDT, CDR2 YYEEEE. Germline trimming cut 5 bases from V and 0 bases from J; bases unmatched to any gene: 4. The CDR3 has 14 amino acids. CDR3 nucleotide sequence: TGTGCCAGCAGATCTCAGGGGGTGAACACTGAAGCTTTCTTT. Translation gives CASRSQGVNTEAFF.

The CDR3 bases are TGCGCCAGCAGCCAAGCTACCGGGACTGAAGCTTTCTTT. Protein: CASSQATGTEAFF. V is TRBV4-3 and J is TRBJ1-1; D remains unclear. Trimming cost V 1 base and J 5 bases, with 8 bases left between them. This CDR3 is built from 13 residues. The germline V gene has CDR1 LGHNA and CDR2 YSLEER.

The V gene is TRBV18, the J gene TRBJ1-2, with a possible D match to TRBD1 (5 bases). The CDR3 consists of 12 residues. Germline CDR1 is KGHSH and CDR2 is LQKENI. The V and J ends lost 2 bases and 5 bases respectively, with 6 bases between them. CDR3 DNA sequence: TGTGCCAGCTCACCAGACAGTTATGGCTACACCTTC. Its protein is CASSPDSYGYTF.

The chain has TRBV3-1 (or the pseudogene TRBV3-2) and TRBJ2-1, with 7 bases identical to TRBD2. The V segment lost 2 bases and the J segment 6 bases; nucleotides outside the gene matches: 4. The CDR3 covers 14 residues. In germline, CDR1 is LGHDT, CDR2 YNNKEL (reference sequence). The CDR3 DNA follows: TGTGCCAGCAGCCAATTTCTAGCGGCCAATGAGCAGTTCTTC. Translating it yields CASSQFLAANEQFF.

The rearrangement links TRBV5-6 to TRBJ2-4; D perhaps matches TRBD2 (5 bases). CDR1 and CDR2 (germline): SGHDT, YYEEEE. Trimming took off 4 bases at V and 2 bases at J, with 13 bases between the two ends. CDR3 length: 15 amino acids. CDR3 in amino acids: CASSPTRESKNIQYF. CDR3 coding DNA: TGTGCCAGCAGCCCCACTAGGGAGTCCAAAAACATTCAGTACTTC.

The rearrangement joins TRBV6-2 or TRBV6-3 to TRBJ1-5; 9 bases line up with TRBD1. The germline CDR1 and CDR2 sequences are MNHEY and SVGEGT. This CDR3 comprises 16 residues. V shed 4 bases and J 6 bases; nucleotides not matched to a gene: 10. The CDR3 sequence: CASSFERTGGGQPQHF. The CDR3 DNA is TGTGCCAGCAGTTTCGAAAGAACAGGGGGCGGTCAGCCCCAGCATTTT.

The chain is built from TRBV18 and TRBJ1-2; possibly TRBD1 for D (5 bases). The CDR3 sequence is 15 residues long. The V end lost 2 bases, the J end lost 0 bases, and 10 bases lay between the germline ends. Germline CDR1 KGHSH, CDR2 LQKENI. CDR3 protein: CASSPWDGSNYGYTF. In DNA, the CDR3 is TGTGCCAGCTCACCATGGGACGGTTCTAACTATGGCTACACCTTC.

The rearrangement joins TRBV5-1 to TRBJ1-6; D unresolved. This CDR3 comprises 12 residues. Germline CDR1 is SGHRS and CDR2 is YFSETQ. V was trimmed by 3 bases and J by 8 bases, leaving 6 bases between them. In DNA, the CDR3 is TGCGCCAGCAGCTCCGACGATTCACCCCTCCACTTT. It translates to CASSSDDSPLHF. Combining the CDR3 with reference TRBV5-1 and TRBJ1-6 gives the whole variable domain KAGVTQTPRYLIKTRGQQVTLSCSPISGHRSVSWYQQTPGQGLQFLFEYFSETQRNKGNFPGRFSGRQFSNSRSEMNVSTLELGDSALYLCASSSDDSPLHFGNGTRLTVT.

This chain joins TRBV6-5 and TRBJ2-7, with TRBD2 matching over 9 bases. The CDR3 covers 15 residues. The J segment lost 6 bases and the V segment lost 7 bases, leaving 13 bases of the junction unmatched. Germline CDR1 MNHEY, CDR2 SVGAGI. The CDR3 coding sequence is TGTGCCAGCACCTTGGGTGTAGCGGGAGACGGCGAGCAGTACGTC. This codes for CASTLGVAGDGEQYV.

The J gene is TRBJ2-1, the V gene TRBV9; 8 bases are shared with TRBD1. The CDR3 totals 14 residues. J gave up 12 bases and V 4 bases, and 12 bases lay outside the gene matches. Germline V gives CDR1 SGDLS, CDR2 YYNGEE. Written as DNA, the CDR3 is TGTGCCAGCAGCCCCTCGGACAGGGTAAGCGGGCAGTTCTTC. It encodes CASSPSDRVSGQFF.

The rearrangement joins TRBV12-2 to TRBJ2-1; the D call TRBD1 from the table was never checked on the DNA. TRBV12-2 is flagged as a pseudogene. The CDR3 sequence is 17 residues long. For the CDR3, the DNA is TGTGCAAGTCGCCCACCCACCCCAGGACATTCCTACAATGAGCAGTTCTTC. The encoded protein is CASRPPTPGHSYNEQFF.

CDR3 sequence: CASTTVSGRETQYF. The CDR3 nucleotides read TGTGCCAGCACTACAGTTTCGGGGCGGGAGACCCAGTACTTC. The chain recombines TRBV6-5 with TRBJ2-5; D may be TRBD1 or TRBD2 (5 bases each). V was shortened by 7 bases and J by 5 bases, with 17 bases between the two germline ends. The CDR3 extends over 14 amino acids. The germline CDR1 and CDR2 sequences are MNHEY and SVGAGI.

V and J are TRBV6-5 and TRBJ2-3; TRBD1 matches 11 bases. The CDR3 runs to 15 residues. Trimming at V came to 6 bases and at J to 5 bases, leaving 7 bases not matched to a gene. From germline, CDR1 is MNHEY and CDR2 SVGAGI. The CDR3 DNA reads TGTGCCAGCAGCCAGGGACAGGGGGAAGTAGATACGCAGTATTTT. It is translated as CASSQGQGEVDTQYF.